This T cell receptor beta chain was retrieved from a study of T-cell memory formation after mild COVID-19. Study-wide results and limits: Prior to infection, memory already included some responding clones, suggesting cross-reactive memory joined.

This CDR3 is 15 amino acids long. Germline values: CDR1 SGDLS, CDR2 YYNGEE. V lost 2 bases, J lost 7 bases, and 5 bases stayed unmatched. There are a few counts of this clonotype. What it binds is not known. One entry per CDR3 protein results from TCRdb running MiXCR on the 5' RACE reads. This table holds 560,000 or so distinct CDR3 sequences, 17% found once. The sequence came from an adult woman who had mild COVID-19 (a few samples of this study predate the infection). Cell type and time point are not known. Sequencing input: PBMCs or a T cell subset sorted from them (not recorded which). The chain joins TRBV9 to TRBJ2-1, with TRBD2 matching over 11 bases. The chain's CDR3 is CASSVSLAGGNEQFF. The CDR3 DNA follows: TGTGCCAGCAGCGTCTCATTAGCGGGAGGGAATGAGCAGTTCTTC.